The source of this TCR beta chain is a study of blood T cell repertoires in COVID-19 (dated by TCRdb to 2019 to 2021). Looking at the study overall: Collaborator samples came from the United States, Italy and Spain and covered acute and convalescent phases of COVID-19. Sample metadata almost always included a de-identified subject ID, COVID-19 status, age in years and sex. HLA class I and class II types, where available, came from metadata supplied by the sample provider rather than from assay-based typing. Subjects who had been exposed to COVID-19, were actively infected with it, or had recovered from it provided the deeply sampled blood TCRbeta repertoires that made up the dataset. The samples were drawn from two sources: the first 160 participants of the ongoing ImmuneRACE study, and 1,200 or so subjects contributed by 6 global collaborators. The material from the prospective study consisted of cDNA or gDNA derived from T cells, B-cell-depleted T cells, or PBMCs. A freely available public database, intended as a resource for researchers studying the immune response to SARS-CoV-2, is where the repertoires were released.

In the prospective study, participants were roughly 18 to 89 years old, resided in 24 geographic areas of the United States, and were enrolled through a virtual design. In the prospective study, cohorts were assigned on the basis of participant-reported clinical history obtained from a screening survey and a study questionnaire. For ImmuneRACE Cohort 3, a participant was defined as recovered based on two consecutive negative NP/OP PCR tests, clearance by a healthcare professional, or resolution of symptoms. In the prospective study, whole blood, serum and a nasopharyngeal or oropharyngeal swab were collected from each participant by mobile phlebotomists. Prospective study participants could optionally give additional blood draws and questionnaires over an approximately two-month period. Prospective study blood samples were shipped either frozen or at room temperature before DNA extraction. As regards this clone: Its specific antigen is unknown. The input lacks base qualities; no much larger clone sits a single base away.

Trimming at the junction amounts to 4 bases on V and 3 bases on J, and the germline ends lie 6 bases apart. Taken from the germline V gene, the CDR1 and CDR2 loops are SGHTA and FQGNSA. From its cysteine to its phenylalanine, the CDR3 spans 12 amino acids. Of the read, only the CDR3 DNA is kept; its 36 bases are in frame from base 1. Summary of the overall study and its limitations: The quantity of clinical and demographic metadata differed by source and by participant and was supplied without curation.

TCRbeta CDR3 regions were amplified from genomic DNA by means of the immunoSEQ Assay, a bias-controlled multiplex PCR. The source study handled its data this way. The number of nucleated cells in each sample was estimated from the amplification of reference gene primers within the assay. To quantify the absolute abundance of each unique TCRbeta CDR3 rearrangement, sequence reads were collapsed and filtered. For each sample, productive Simpson clonality was calculated as the square root of Simpson's diversity index over productive rearrangements. As stored in TCRdb, this immuneACCESS dataset retains in-frame rearrangements with V and J assigned. A fraction of the clones does not appear; measured against another copy, unresolved V genes explain less than half of the discrepancy, and the remainder lacks a known reason. That table is the source of V, J and clone size, and D and trimming were worked out from the DNA. The table for this sample lists about 280,000 clones; roughly nine tenths of them were counted only once. The biggest ten clones account for under 7% of the sample.

Recombination joined TRBV7-2 with TRBJ2-5; the D gene is possibly TRBD1, with 6 bases matching. The receptor comes from a middle-aged woman who had recovered from COVID-19. Sequenced: PBMCs or T cells enriched from blood (not recorded which). The sequenced DNA is TGTGCCAGCAGCTACAGGGAAGAGACCCAGTACTTC. Its translation reads: CASSYREETQYF.